These 27 T cell receptor beta chains originate from one sample sequenced in a study of blood T cell repertoires in COVID-19. Clones were read by immunoSEQ multiplex PCR, and TCRdb kept only the in-frame ones, dropping some. Of 50,000 to 70,000 clones listed, 85% to 90% are singletons. Sequencing was performed on peripheral blood. Receptors originate from a human donor with active COVID-19. The donor label of this sample is uncertain.

The J gene is TRBJ2-5, the V gene TRBV10-3, with 11 bases identical to TRBD2. Germline V CDR1 and CDR2: ENHRY, SYGVKD. The trim removed 3 bases at V and 4 bases at J, leaving 4 bases unmatched. The CDR3 is 15 residues long. Written as DNA, the CDR3 is TGTGCCATCAGTGAAGCTAGCGGGGGGCTAGAGACCCAGTACTTC. It translates to CAISEASGGLETQYF.

The rearrangement joins TRBV18 to TRBJ2-1; 9 nucleotides line up with TRBD2. Germline CDR1 reads KGHSH; CDR2 reads LQKENI. V lost 3 bases to trimming and J lost 9 bases; unmatched junction nucleotides: 12. The CDR3 is 16 residues long. DNA for the CDR3: TGTGCCAGCTCACCTCTCGGGCGGGGGGGCTCGAGTGAGCAGTTCTTC. It yields the protein CASSPLGRGGSSEQFF.

J is TRBJ2-1 and V is TRBV7-8; 8 positions match TRBD1. This CDR3 region has 16 residues. Per the germline V gene, CDR1 is SGHVS and CDR2 is FQNEAQ. The V and J ends lost 3 bases and 2 bases, in that order; junction bases with no gene match: 6. The CDR3 sequence: CASSLDREKTYNEQFF. The CDR3 DNA follows: TGTGCCAGCAGCTTGGACAGGGAGAAGACCTACAATGAGCAGTTCTTC.

The chain carries TRBV7-9 and TRBJ1-2; the D is unclear. CDR1 is SEHNR and CDR2 is FQNEAQ in the germline V gene (reference sequence). V lost 2 bases and J 8 bases, leaving 6 bases between the germline ends. The CDR3 spans 11 residues. This CDR3 is CASSLNIGYTF. CDR3 in DNA: TGTGCCAGCAGCTTAAATATCGGCTACACCTTC.

The chain couples TRBV6-6 to TRBJ1-2, with D perhaps matching TRBD1 (6 bases). The germline V gene has CDR1 MNHNY and CDR2 SVGAGI (reference sequence). With 2 bases removed from V and 4 bases from J, the gap between germline ends came to 17 bases. The CDR3 sequence is 16 residues long. CDR3 sequence (DNA): TGTGCCAGCAGTTACCCCAAACGGGACACTAGCTATGGCTACACCTTC. Amino acids: CASSYPKRDTSYGYTF.

This sequence joins TRBV27 and TRBJ2-7; D may be TRBD1 (6 bases). The CDR3 runs to 14 residues. Germline lookup yields CDR1 MNHEY and CDR2 SMNVEV (reference sequence). Deletions cut 0 bases from V and 0 bases from J, with 6 bases between. CDR3 region: CASSLSGASYEQYF. The CDR3 nucleotides read TGTGCCAGCAGTTTATCGGGGGCCTCCTACGAGCAGTACTTC.

The chain recombines TRBV2 with TRBJ1-2; 7 bases are a match to TRBD1. V dropped 5 bases and J dropped 5; count of bases not matched to a gene: 14. CDR3 length: 16 amino acids. Per the germline V gene, CDR1 is SNHLY and CDR2 is FYNNEI. The CDR3 region has the DNA TGTGCCAGCAGTCTTGGGACAGCCCTAATCGGGTATGGCTACACCTTC. Amino acids: CASSLGTALIGYGYTF.

The chain couples TRBV9 to TRBJ1-2; 8 nucleotides line up with TRBD1. Germline trimming cut 1 base from V and 8 bases from J; bases unmatched to any gene: 7. The length of the CDR3 is 14 residues. Germline assignment: CDR1 SGDLS and CDR2 YYNGEE. As DNA, the CDR3 is TGTGCCAGCAGCGTAACAGGACAGGGTGGAGGCTACACCTTC. It is translated as CASSVTGQGGGYTF.

This clone was found once. The rearrangement uses TRBV6-2 or TRBV6-3 and TRBJ2-1, with TRBD2 as a possible D gene (6 bases). Germline-derived CDR1 and CDR2 are MNHEY and SVGEGT. CDR3 size: 17 residues. Between the trimmed V and J ends, which lost 2 bases and 0 bases, there was a span of 14 bases. The CDR3 sequence: CASSYNSRDNSYNEQFF. DNA for the CDR3: TGTGCCAGCAGTTACAATTCGCGGGATAACTCCTACAATGAGCAGTTCTTC.

The chain employs TRBV5-1 and TRBJ2-1; TRBD1 agrees at 10 bases. After removal of 4 bases from V and 5 bases from J, the junction contained 6 bases not matched to a gene. The CDR3 contains 15 residues. Germline lookup yields CDR1 SGHRS and CDR2 YFSETQ. Here the CDR3 reads CASSPDRGPDNEQFF. The CDR3 coding sequence is TGCGCCAGCAGCCCCGACAGGGGGCCCGACAATGAGCAGTTCTTC.

A single count supports this clone. J is TRBJ2-7 and V is TRBV7-8; the match to TRBD2 covers 7 bases. In germline, CDR1 is SGHVS, CDR2 FQNEAQ. The CDR3 contains 16 residues. With V trimmed by 5 bases and J by 4 bases, 14 bases remained unmatched. CDR3 in DNA: TGTGCCAGCAGCGAACGGACCCGGACTAGATTTTACGAGCAGTACTTC. Translated, it gives CASSERTRTRFYEQYF.

Notes on this clone: The CDR3 end shows no conserved phenylalanine or tryptophan, and so a read error is likely. The DNA is omitted, as the CDR3 cannot be located on it reliably, and the CDR3 follows TCRdb's listing. The chain combines TRBV5-5 with TRBJ2-7; the D call in the table, TRBD2, was not verified against the DNA. The CDR3 spans 8 amino acids, including both terminal residues. CDR1 is SGHKS, CDR2 YYEKEE, per germline (reference sequence). The CDR3: CASTKLGA.

The chain has TRBV27 and TRBJ1-1, with 8 positions matching TRBD1. Losses at the gene ends were 5 bases for V and 5 bases for J; bases not matched to a gene: 10. Germline assignment: CDR1 MNHEY and CDR2 SMNVEV (reference sequence). The CDR3 length is 15 residues. The CDR3 reads CASSPWTGWGTEAFF. CDR3 DNA: TGTGCCAGCAGTCCCTGGACAGGGTGGGGGACTGAAGCTTTCTTT.

V is TRBV9 and J is TRBJ2-7; TRBD2 agrees at 9 bases. V dropped 0 bases and J dropped 3; count of bases not matched to a gene: 1. Germline V CDR1 and CDR2: SGDLS, YYNGEE. This CDR3 region has 14 residues. This CDR3 is CASSVEAGGYEQYF. CDR3 DNA: TGTGCCAGCAGCGTAGAAGCGGGGGGCTACGAGCAGTACTTC.

The genes are TRBV6-5 and TRBJ2-3, with TRBD2 as a possible D gene (6 bases). This CDR3 has 15 amino acids. The germline V gene encodes CDR1 MNHEY and CDR2 SVGAGI. V was pared by 8 bases and J by 5 bases, with 20 bases between. This chain's CDR3 is CASRPRDSGGDTQYF. In nucleotides, the CDR3 is TGTGCCAGCCGTCCCCGGGACTCAGGAGGAGATACGCAGTATTTT.

The chain carries TRBV2 and TRBJ2-5; D perhaps matches TRBD2 (5 bases). Trimming removed 8 bases at V and 0 bases at J, with 13 bases between. CDR3 length: 14 amino acids. Germline values: CDR1 SNHLY, CDR2 FYNNEI. CDR3 protein: CASYLAAYQETQYF. CDR3 DNA: TGTGCCAGCTACCTAGCAGCGTACCAAGAGACCCAGTACTTC. Complete variable domain (other parts from reference TRBV2 and TRBJ2-5): EPEVTQTPSHQVTQMGQEVILRCVPISNHLYFYWYRQILGQKVEFLVSFYNNEISEKSEIFDDQFSVERPDGSNFTLKIRSTKLEDSAMYFCASYLAAYQETQYFGPGTRLLVL.

This chain uses TRBV4-3 with TRBJ2-4, with 8 bases aligning to TRBD1. The J segment lost 8 bases and the V segment lost 0 bases, leaving 9 bases of the junction unmatched. The CDR3 runs 16 residues. Germline CDR1 is LGHNA and CDR2 is YSLEER. The CDR3 region is CASSQDAPSRGHIQYF. The CDR3 DNA reads TGCGCCAGCAGCCAAGATGCCCCCTCCAGGGGGCACATTCAGTACTTC.

The chain has TRBV19 and TRBJ1-5, with D perhaps TRBD1 (5 bases). V lost 5 bases and J lost 5, with 13 bases in between. The CDR3 extends over 14 amino acids. Germline values: CDR1 LNHDA, CDR2 SQIVND (reference sequence). In DNA form, the CDR3 reads TGTGCCAGTAGTTCCCAGGGAGGCTATCAGCCCCAGCATTTT. Translating it yields CASSSQGGYQPQHF.

The V and J genes are TRBV6-6 and TRBJ2-7, with TRBD1 matching 8 bases. The germline gives CDR1 MNHNY, CDR2 SVGAGI (reference sequence). The CDR3 runs to 14 residues. The ends lost 4 bases at V and 3 bases at J; junction bases unmatched: 5. This CDR3 is CASSLRTGLYEQYF. Written as DNA, the CDR3 is TGTGCCAGCAGTTTACGGACAGGGCTCTACGAGCAGTACTTC.

V and J are TRBV19 and TRBJ2-1; TRBD2 is a possible D gene (5 bases). The CDR3 loop spans 13 amino acids. CDR1 is LNHDA, CDR2 SQIVND, per germline (reference sequence). V lost 7 bases and J lost 6, with 13 bases in between. Here the CDR3 reads CASTITRGNEQFF. As DNA, the CDR3 is TGTGCCAGTACCATAACTAGAGGCAATGAGCAGTTCTTC.

This clone was counted once. The CDR3 sequence is CASSALLAGGQETQYF. Here the CDR3 DNA reads TGTGCCAGCAGCGCCTTACTAGCGGGGGGCCAAGAGACCCAGTACTTC. The V gene is TRBV9, the J gene TRBJ2-5; TRBD2 aligns across 12 bases. This CDR3 has 16 amino acids. The germline CDR1 and CDR2 sequences are SGDLS and YYNGEE. Germline trimming cut 3 bases from V and 1 base from J; bases unmatched to any gene: 4.

The chain uses TRBV30 and TRBJ2-3; TRBD2 agrees at 13 bases. The CDR3 has 15 amino acids. From germline, CDR1 is GTSNPN and CDR2 SVGIG (reference sequence). The V segment lost 2 bases and the J segment 4 bases; nucleotides outside the gene matches: 3. The CDR3 DNA sequence: TGTGCCTGGAGTCGGACTAGCGGGAGAGCAGATACGCAGTATTTT. It translates to CAWSRTSGRADTQYF.

The chain uses TRBV6-5 and TRBJ2-1; 7 bases line up with TRBD2. There are 15 residues in the CDR3. Germline CDR1 is MNHEY and CDR2 is SVGAGI. V dropped 6 bases and J dropped 7; count of bases not matched to a gene: 12. CDR3 sequence reads: CASSRPGLLPNEQFF. The CDR3 DNA reads TGTGCCAGCAGCCGACCGGGACTACTCCCGAATGAGCAGTTCTTC.

V usage is TRBV3-1 (or the pseudogene TRBV3-2) and J usage is TRBJ1-4; 7 nucleotides agree with TRBD1. CDR3 size: 15 residues. The germline V gene encodes CDR1 LGHDT and CDR2 YNNKEL (reference sequence). V lost 1 base, J lost 5 bases, and 4 bases stayed unmatched. The CDR3 protein is CASSQGAGGNEKLFF. DNA for the CDR3: TGTGCCAGCAGCCAAGGGGCAGGGGGGAATGAAAAACTGTTTTTT.

This chain connects TRBV15 to TRBJ2-5; 8 bases are a match to TRBD1. Germline trimming cut 0 bases from V and 2 bases from J; bases unmatched to any gene: 8. CDR3 size: 17 residues. Per the germline V gene, CDR1 is LNHNV and CDR2 is YYDKDF (reference sequence). CDR3 DNA sequence: TGTGCCACCAGCAGAGATCGACAGGGGCCCACACAAGAGACCCAGTACTTC. Translated, it gives CATSRDRQGPTQETQYF.

The J gene is TRBJ2-3, the V gene TRBV7-2; 12 positions match TRBD2. With V trimmed by 5 bases and J by 1 base, 10 bases remained unmatched. The CDR3 is made up of 18 amino acids. In germline, CDR1 is SGHTA, CDR2 FQGNSA. This CDR3 is CASSQRTSGAERTDTQYF. CDR3 nucleotides: TGTGCCAGCAGCCAACGGACTAGCGGGGCGGAACGCACAGATACGCAGTATTTT.

V usage is TRBV9 and J usage is TRBJ2-3; D unclear. The V gene's germline CDR1 is SGDLS and CDR2 YYNGEE. Trimming cost V 3 bases and J 0 bases, with 11 bases left between them. The CDR3 totals 15 residues. This chain's CDR3 is CASSAQWISTDTQYF. The CDR3 DNA reads TGTGCCAGCAGCGCACAGTGGATTAGCACAGATACGCAGTATTTT.